The rows below give T cell receptor beta chains drawn from one sample of a study of human T cells and chemical hapten exposure. TCRdb passed the RACE reads through MiXCR, listing each CDR3 protein once. The sample consists of some 340,000 distinct CDR3 sequences, roughly 6.9% of them appearing once. Sequenced material: whole blood, taken in connection with sensitization to the hapten diphenylcyclopropenone (DPC). These receptor sequences come from a young woman with alopecia areata. Some clones in this sample may be carry-over from other donors' samples. Each CDR3 is given with its conserved first and last residue. The D gene is left open where the match is weak. Clone size is stated in some rows and not others, as once, few, many or a class when expanded.

J gene	D gene	V gene	clone size	CDR3 protein	CDR3 DNA
TRBJ2-7	TRBD1	TRBV7-2	few	CASSFLGQITYEQYF	TGTGCCAGCAGCTTTCTGGGACAGATAACCTACGAGCAGTACTTC
TRBJ1-4	TRBD1	TRBV4-2	-	CASSQLSTGGNEKLFF	TGTGCCAGCAGCCAACTCTCCACAGGGGGTAATGAAAAACTGTTTTTT
TRBJ1-5	-	TRBV18	few	CASSPREALNQPQHF	TGTGCCAGCTCACCAAGGGAGGCCCTAAATCAGCCCCAGCATTTT
TRBJ1-3	-	TRBV12-5	-	CASGLGTSYRVTSGNTIYF	TGTGCTAGTGGTCTAGGAACTTCCTACAGGGTGACGTCGGGAAACACCATATATTTT
TRBJ2-5	-	TRBV12-3/TRBV12-4	-	CASPEMQPQETQYF	TGTGCCAGCCCGGAGATGCAGCCCCAAGAGACCCAGTACTTC
TRBJ1-1	-	TRBV2	-	CASSVGPVSGTEAFF	TGTGCCAGCAGTGTCGGTCCCGTGTCGGGCACTGAAGCTTTCTTT
TRBJ1-2	-	TRBV29-1	-	CSVDGGYGYTF	TGCAGCGTTGACGGAGGATATGGCTACACCTTC
TRBJ2-3	TRBD2	TRBV3-1	few	CASSHLALLAGGTDTQYF	TGTGCCAGCAGCCATTTAGCGTTACTAGCGGGGGGCACAGATACGCAGTATTTT
TRBJ2-7	-	TRBV20-1	many	CSARGLGNYEQYF	TGCAGTGCTAGAGGCTTGGGGAACTACGAGCAGTACTTC
TRBJ1-6	-	TRBV7-2	few	CASSFKANSYNSPLHF	TGTGCCAGCAGCTTTAAGGCGAACTCCTATAATTCACCCCTCCACTTT
TRBJ2-1	TRBD2	TRBV12-5	few	CASGLGLAEYNEQFF	TGTGCTAGTGGTTTGGGGCTAGCGGAATACAATGAGCAGTTCTTC
TRBJ2-5	-	TRBV18	-	CASSPDSPSQETQYF	TGTGCCAGCTCACCGGACAGCCCCTCCCAAGAGACCCAGTACTTC
TRBJ2-3	-	TRBV7-2	many	CASSRSRADTQYF	TGTGCCAGCAGTAGGTCTAGGGCAGATACGCAGTATTTT
TRBJ1-2	-	TRBV24-1	many	CATSDPWEGYTF	TGTGCCACCAGTGACCCGTGGGAGGGCTACACCTTC
TRBJ2-2	TRBD2	TRBV5-6	few	CASSGELAGAAGELFF	TGTGCCAGCAGCGGCGAACTAGCGGGGGCAGCCGGGGAGCTGTTTTTT
TRBJ1-5	-	TRBV7-8	-	CASSLASGLENQPQHF	TGTGCCAGCAGCTTAGCGTCCGGGCTTGAGAATCAGCCCCAGCATTTT
TRBJ1-6	-	TRBV2	few	CASGAEGSYNSPLHF	TGTGCCAGTGGGGCGGAGGGCTCCTATAATTCACCCCTCCACTTT
TRBJ2-3	TRBD1	TRBV9	-	CASSATDRVDTQYF	TGTGCCAGCAGCGCAACCGACAGGGTAGATACGCAGTATTTT
TRBJ1-1	-	TRBV10-3	few	CAIRGSLNTEAFF	TGTGCCATCAGGGGTTCCCTGAACACTGAAGCTTTCTTT
TRBJ2-1	-	TRBV6-2/TRBV6-3	many	CASSYSSWGSSLHNEQFF	TGTGCCAGCAGTTACTCGTCCTGGGGTAGTTCGTTACACAATGAGCAGTTCTTC
TRBJ2-7	-	TRBV12-3/TRBV12-4	few	CASMGNPPYEQYF	TGTGCCAGCATGGGAAATCCTCCCTACGAGCAGTACTTC
TRBJ1-5	TRBD1	TRBV4-3	few	CASSQERQGGQPQHF	TGCGCCAGCAGCCAAGAAAGACAGGGTGGCCAGCCCCAGCATTTT
TRBJ2-1	TRBD2	TRBV7-2	many	CASSLRAGYNEQFF	TGTGCCAGCAGCTTAAGAGCGGGGTACAATGAGCAGTTCTTC
TRBJ2-3	-	TRBV28	-	CASSLRSPQYF	TGTGCCAGCAGTTTGAGGAGCCCGCAGTATTTT
TRBJ2-3	TRBD2	TRBV29-1	few	CSVRTSGYTDTQYF	TGCAGCGTACGCACTAGCGGCTACACAGATACGCAGTATTTT
TRBJ2-3	-	TRBV10-3	few	CAISPGSGGPTDTQYF	TGTGCCATCTCGCCCGGCTCCGGCGGACCCACAGATACGCAGTATTTT
TRBJ1-6	-	TRBV13	-	CASSAGTYNSPLHF	TGTGCCAGCAGCGCGGGGACCTATAATTCACCCCTCCACTTT
TRBJ1-6	-	TRBV11-1	many	CASSFGSTSNSPLHF	TGTGCCAGCAGCTTCGGGAGCACTTCGAATTCACCCCTCCACTTT
TRBJ2-7	-	TRBV3-1	few	CASSQGPLGSAYEQYF	TGTGCCAGCAGCCAAGGCCCGTTAGGGTCTGCCTACGAGCAGTACTTC
TRBJ2-7	-	TRBV7-6	few	CASSPTRLALPYEQYF	TGTGCCAGCAGCCCCACTCGGCTAGCGCTGCCCTACGAGCAGTACTTC
TRBJ2-3	-	TRBV7-9	many	CASSLMSSTDTQYF	TGTGCCAGCAGCTTAATGTCAAGCACAGATACGCAGTATTTT
TRBJ2-6	-	TRBV4-1	many	CASSQPTGHSGANVLTF	TGCGCCAGCAGCCAACCTACAGGGCACTCTGGGGCCAACGTCCTGACTTTC
TRBJ2-5	-	TRBV5-5	-	CASSHSPGSLGETQYF	TGTGCCAGCAGCCACTCACCGGGGAGCCTTGGGGAGACCCAGTACTTC
TRBJ1-2	-	TRBV6-1	many	CASSEARQEYGYTF	TGTGCCAGCAGTGAAGCGAGGCAGGAATATGGCTACACCTTC
TRBJ2-5	TRBD2	TRBV9	-	CASSDPSGGVYQETQYF	TGTGCCAGCTCTGATCCTAGCGGGGGGGTATACCAAGAGACCCAGTACTTC
TRBJ2-2	-	TRBV6-4	many	CASSRDTDTGELFF	TGTGCCAGCAGCCGAGACACGGACACCGGGGAGCTGTTTTTT
TRBJ1-1	-	TRBV12-3/TRBV12-4	many	CASSQGGGPTEAFF	TGTGCCAGCAGTCAGGGCGGGGGGCCCACTGAAGCTTTCTTT
TRBJ2-3	TRBD2	TRBV6-1	many	CASSEARTSGGYTDTQYF	TGTGCCAGCAGTGAAGCGCGGACTAGCGGGGGATACACAGATACGCAGTATTTT
TRBJ2-3	-	TRBV12-3/TRBV12-4	-	CASIWGDRNADTQYF	TGTGCCAGCATTTGGGGCGACAGGAACGCAGATACGCAGTATTTT
TRBJ1-4	TRBD1	TRBV15	-	CATSRTGNEKLFF	TGTGCCACCAGCAGGACAGGGAATGAAAAACTGTTTTTT
TRBJ2-3	TRBD2	TRBV10-3	-	CAIGEGLAGTDTQYF	TGTGCCATCGGCGAAGGACTAGCGGGCACAGATACGCAGTATTTT
TRBJ1-3	-	TRBV9	few	CASSPQVAGNTIYF	TGTGCCAGCAGCCCCCAGGTGGCTGGAAACACCATATATTTT
TRBJ2-5	-	TRBV5-1	-	CASSFQGTFQETQYF	TGCGCCAGCAGCTTCCAGGGGACTTTCCAAGAGACCCAGTACTTC
TRBJ1-4	TRBD1	TRBV7-2	many	CASSRDSLNEKLFF	TGTGCCAGCAGCCGGGACAGCCTCAATGAAAAACTGTTTTTT
TRBJ1-6	TRBD1	TRBV5-4	-	CASSLGQGAGNSPLHF	TGTGCCAGCAGCTTGGGGCAGGGGGCAGGGAATTCACCCCTCCACTTT
TRBJ1-5	-	TRBV2	few	CASSAGTQPQHF	TGTGCCAGCAGTGCAGGGACTCAGCCCCAGCATTTT
TRBJ1-3	-	TRBV4-3	large	CASSQDAGSSGNTIYF	TGCGCCAGCAGCCAAGACGCCGGAAGCTCTGGAAACACCATATATTTT
TRBJ2-3	TRBD2	TRBV6-4	-	CATNPSAGGRDTQYF	TGTGCCACGAATCCCTCAGCGGGGGGGCGAGATACGCAGTATTTT
TRBJ2-2	-	TRBV4-2	many	CASSQGQELFF	TGTGCCAGCAGCCAGGGGCAGGAGCTGTTTTTT
TRBJ2-7	TRBD1	TRBV20-1	few	CSAREGQGLGSYEQYF	TGCAGTGCTAGGGAAGGACAGGGCCTAGGCTCCTACGAGCAGTACTTC
TRBJ1-1	-	TRBV29-1	-	CSVSSHMNTEAFF	TGCAGCGTCTCCTCCCATATGAACACTGAAGCTTTCTTT